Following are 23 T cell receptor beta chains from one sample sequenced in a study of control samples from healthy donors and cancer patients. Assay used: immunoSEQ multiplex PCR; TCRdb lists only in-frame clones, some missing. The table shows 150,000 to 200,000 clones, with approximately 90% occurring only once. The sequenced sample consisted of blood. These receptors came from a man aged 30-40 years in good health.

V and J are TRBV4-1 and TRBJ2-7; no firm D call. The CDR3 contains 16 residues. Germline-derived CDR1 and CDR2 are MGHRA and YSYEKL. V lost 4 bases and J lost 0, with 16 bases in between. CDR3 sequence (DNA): TGCGCCAGCAGCCCCCTCTCACGGAGAGCCTCCTACGAGCAGTACTTC. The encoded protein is CASSPLSRRASYEQYF.

Written as DNA, the CDR3 is TGTGCCAGCAGCTTAGTCAGGAGAGGGGTCGAGCAGTACTTC. It encodes CASSLVRRGVEQYF. The V call is TRBV11-2, the J call TRBJ2-7; D possibly uses TRBD1 or TRBD2 (5 bases each). The CDR3 is 14 amino acids. Between the trimmed V and J ends, which lost 1 base and 6 bases, there was a span of 13 bases. CDR1 and CDR2 (germline): SGHAT, FQNNGV. The entire variable domain, with the rest obtained from reference TRBV11-2 and TRBJ2-7, is as follows: EAGVAQSPRYKIIEKRQSVAFWCNPISGHATLYWYQQILGQGPKLLIQFQNNGVVDDSQLPKDRFSAERLKGVDSTLKIQPAKLEDSAVYLCASSLVRRGVEQYFGPGTRLTVT.

The chain's CDR3 is CASSPFGINEQYF. In nucleotides, the CDR3 is TGCGCCAGCAGCCCCTTTGGTATAAACGAGCAGTACTTC. The J gene is TRBJ2-7, the V gene TRBV5-1; D not certain. V was trimmed by 4 bases and J by 5 bases, leaving 13 bases between them. Germline values: CDR1 SGHRS, CDR2 YFSETQ. The CDR3 extends over 13 amino acids.

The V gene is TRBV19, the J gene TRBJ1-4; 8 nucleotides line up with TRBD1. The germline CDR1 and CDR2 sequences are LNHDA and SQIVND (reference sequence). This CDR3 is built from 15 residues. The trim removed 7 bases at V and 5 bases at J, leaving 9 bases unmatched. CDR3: CASNSGQGNNEKLFF. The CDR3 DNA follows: TGTGCCAGTAACTCAGGACAGGGCAACAATGAAAAACTGTTTTTT.

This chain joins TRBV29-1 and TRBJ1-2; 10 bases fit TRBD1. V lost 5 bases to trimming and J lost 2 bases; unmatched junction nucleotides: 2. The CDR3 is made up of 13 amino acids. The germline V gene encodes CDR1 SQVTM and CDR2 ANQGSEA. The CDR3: CSVKTGGNYGYTF. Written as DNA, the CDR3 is TGCAGCGTTAAGACAGGGGGCAACTATGGCTACACCTTC.

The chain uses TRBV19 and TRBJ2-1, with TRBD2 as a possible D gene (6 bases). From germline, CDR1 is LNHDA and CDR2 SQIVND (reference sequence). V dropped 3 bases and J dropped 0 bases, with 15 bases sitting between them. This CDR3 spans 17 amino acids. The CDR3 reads CASSISLAASSYNEQFF. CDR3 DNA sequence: TGTGCCAGTAGTATTAGTTTAGCGGCTAGCTCCTACAATGAGCAGTTCTTC.

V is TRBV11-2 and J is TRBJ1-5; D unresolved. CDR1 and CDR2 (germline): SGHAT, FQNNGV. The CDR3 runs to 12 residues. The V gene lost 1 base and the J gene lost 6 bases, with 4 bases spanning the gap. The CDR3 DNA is TGTGCCAGCAGCTTAGGAGGTCAGCCCCAGCATTTT. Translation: CASSLGGQPQHF.

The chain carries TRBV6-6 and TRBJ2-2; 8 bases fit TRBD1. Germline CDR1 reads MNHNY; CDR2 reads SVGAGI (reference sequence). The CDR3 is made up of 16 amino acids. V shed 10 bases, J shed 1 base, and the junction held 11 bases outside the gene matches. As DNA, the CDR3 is TGTGCCACCCTACGTCGGGGGACAGGGAACACCGGGGAGCTGTTTTTT. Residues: CATLRRGTGNTGELFF.

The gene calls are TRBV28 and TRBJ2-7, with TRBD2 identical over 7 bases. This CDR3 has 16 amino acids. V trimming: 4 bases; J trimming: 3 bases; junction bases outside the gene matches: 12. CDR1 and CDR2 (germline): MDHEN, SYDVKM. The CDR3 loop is CASSSLGERGGYEQYF. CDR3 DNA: TGTGCCAGCAGTTCCCTAGGGGAGCGGGGTGGCTACGAGCAGTACTTC. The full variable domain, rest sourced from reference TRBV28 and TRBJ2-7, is DVKVTQSSRYLVKRTGEKVFLECVQDMDHENMFWYRQDPGLGLRLIYFSYDVKMKEKGDIPEGYSVSREKKERFSLILESASTNQTSMYLCASSSLGERGGYEQYFGPGTRLTVT.

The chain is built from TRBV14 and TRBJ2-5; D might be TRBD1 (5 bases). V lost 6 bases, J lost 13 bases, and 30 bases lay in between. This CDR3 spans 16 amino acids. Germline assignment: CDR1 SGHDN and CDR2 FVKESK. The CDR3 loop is CASSPGRAPIQPVRYF. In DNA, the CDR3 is TGTGCCAGCAGTCCCGGCAGGGCCCCTATTCAACCCGTCCGGTACTTC.

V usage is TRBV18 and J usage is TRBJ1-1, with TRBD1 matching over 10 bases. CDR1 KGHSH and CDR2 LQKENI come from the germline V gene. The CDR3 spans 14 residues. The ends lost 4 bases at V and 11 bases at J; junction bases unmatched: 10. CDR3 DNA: TGTGCCAGCTCACTACCTGGGACAGGGGAGGGCGCTTTCTTT. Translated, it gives CASSLPGTGEGAFF.

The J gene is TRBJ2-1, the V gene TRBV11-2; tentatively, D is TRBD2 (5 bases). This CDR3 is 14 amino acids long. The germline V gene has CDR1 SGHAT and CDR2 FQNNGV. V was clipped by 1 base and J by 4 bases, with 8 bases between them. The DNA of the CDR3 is TGTGCCAGCAGCTTAGGGACGGGATACAATGAGCAGTTCTTC. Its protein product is CASSLGTGYNEQFF.

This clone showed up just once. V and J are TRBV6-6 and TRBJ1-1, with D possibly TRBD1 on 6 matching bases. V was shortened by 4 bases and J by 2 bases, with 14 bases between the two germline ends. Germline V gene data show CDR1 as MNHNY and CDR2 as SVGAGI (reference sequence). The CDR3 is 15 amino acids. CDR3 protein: CASSSSGTLNTEAFF. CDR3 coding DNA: TGTGCCAGCAGTTCCTCCGGGACATTAAACACTGAAGCTTTCTTT.

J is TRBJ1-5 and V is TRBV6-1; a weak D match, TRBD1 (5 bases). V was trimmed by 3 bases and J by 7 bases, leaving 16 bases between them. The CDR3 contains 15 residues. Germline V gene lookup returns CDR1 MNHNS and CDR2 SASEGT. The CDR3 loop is CASSDGGGSGQPQHF. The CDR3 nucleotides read TGTGCCAGCAGTGACGGCGGGGGATCTGGACAGCCCCAGCATTTT.

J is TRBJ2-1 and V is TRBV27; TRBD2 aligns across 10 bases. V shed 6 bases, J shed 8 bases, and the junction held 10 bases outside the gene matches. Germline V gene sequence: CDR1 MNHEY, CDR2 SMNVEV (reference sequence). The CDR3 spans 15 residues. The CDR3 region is CASRSLAGRVDEQFF. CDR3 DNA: TGTGCCAGCAGATCACTAGCGGGAAGGGTTGATGAGCAGTTCTTC.

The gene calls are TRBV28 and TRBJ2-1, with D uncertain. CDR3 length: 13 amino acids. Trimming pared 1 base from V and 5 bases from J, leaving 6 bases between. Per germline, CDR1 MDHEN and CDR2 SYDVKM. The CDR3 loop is CASSLLGNNEQFF. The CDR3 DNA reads TGTGCCAGCAGTTTATTGGGGAACAATGAGCAGTTCTTC.

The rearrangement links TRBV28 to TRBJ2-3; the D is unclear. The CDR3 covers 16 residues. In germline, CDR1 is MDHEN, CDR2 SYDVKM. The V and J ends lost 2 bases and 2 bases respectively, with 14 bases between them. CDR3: CASSLGPSTHTDTQYF. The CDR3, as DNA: TGTGCCAGCAGTTTAGGCCCCTCGACCCACACAGATACGCAGTATTTT.

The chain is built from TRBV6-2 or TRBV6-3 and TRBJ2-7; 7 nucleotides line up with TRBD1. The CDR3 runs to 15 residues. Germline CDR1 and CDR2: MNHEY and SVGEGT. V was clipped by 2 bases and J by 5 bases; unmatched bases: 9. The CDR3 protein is CASSYPPSQGNEQYF. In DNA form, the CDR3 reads TGTGCCAGCAGTTACCCACCGTCACAGGGGAACGAGCAGTACTTC.

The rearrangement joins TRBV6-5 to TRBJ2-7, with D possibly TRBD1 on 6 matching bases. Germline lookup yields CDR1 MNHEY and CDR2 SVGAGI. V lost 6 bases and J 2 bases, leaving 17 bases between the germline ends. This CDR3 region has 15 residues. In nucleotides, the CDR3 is TGTGCCAGCAGACAGGGAGAGAACCCCACCTACGAGCAGTACTTC. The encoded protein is CASRQGENPTYEQYF.

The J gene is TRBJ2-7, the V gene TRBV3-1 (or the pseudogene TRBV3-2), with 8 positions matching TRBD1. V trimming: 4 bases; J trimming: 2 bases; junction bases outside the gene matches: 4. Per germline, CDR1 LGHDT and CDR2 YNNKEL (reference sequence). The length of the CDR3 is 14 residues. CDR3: CASSLQGGPYEQYF. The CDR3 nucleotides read TGTGCCAGCAGCCTACAGGGGGGTCCCTACGAGCAGTACTTC.

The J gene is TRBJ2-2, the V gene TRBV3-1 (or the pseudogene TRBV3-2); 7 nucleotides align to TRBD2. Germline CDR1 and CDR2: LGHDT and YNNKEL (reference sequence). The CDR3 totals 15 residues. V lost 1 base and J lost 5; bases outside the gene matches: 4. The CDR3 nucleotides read TGTGCCAGCAGCCAAGGATACGGGGGGACCGGGGAGCTGTTTTTT. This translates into CASSQGYGGTGELFF.

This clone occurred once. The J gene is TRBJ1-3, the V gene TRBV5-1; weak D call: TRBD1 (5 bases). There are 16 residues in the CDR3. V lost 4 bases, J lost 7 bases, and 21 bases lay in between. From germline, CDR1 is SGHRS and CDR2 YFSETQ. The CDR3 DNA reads TGCGCCAGCAGCCCGTTCCCGGGTATTAGACAGAACACCATATATTTT. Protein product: CASSPFPGIRQNTIYF.

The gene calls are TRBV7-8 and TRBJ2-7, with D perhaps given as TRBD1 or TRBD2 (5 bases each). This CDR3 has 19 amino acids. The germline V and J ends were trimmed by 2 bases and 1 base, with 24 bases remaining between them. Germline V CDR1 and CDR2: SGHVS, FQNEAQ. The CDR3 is CASSLRGVVLGEGSYEQYF. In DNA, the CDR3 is TGTGCCAGCAGCTTAAGAGGGGTCGTCCTGGGTGAGGGATCCTACGAGCAGTACTTC.